The subject of this entry is one T cell receptor beta chain. Its antigen is not known. The CDR3 sequence is 13 residues long. V was pared by 0 bases and J by 12 bases, with 15 bases between. Germline V gene lookup returns CDR1 SGHKS and CDR2 YYEKEE (reference sequence). This specimen comes from a study of somatic mutations in cytotoxic T cells in rheumatoid arthritis. Study in general: Patient blood was drawn as 30 ml EDTA; the draw came right after diagnosis and before any treatment. Study-wide results and caveats: Per patient, the largest CD8+ clone was found to exceed 20% of CD8+ cells in about an eighth of the 65 cases. The modest underrepresentation of TRBV07 observed in rheumatoid arthritis patients was not subjected to multiple-comparison adjustment.

Positively selected by magnetic beads, CD4+ and CD8+ cells were purity-checked by flow cytometry. The assay was immunoSEQ multiplex PCR, and TCRdb's table has in-frame clones only and misses some. The sample shows about 15,000 clones, over 80% of them seen only once. This chain links TRBV5-5 with TRBJ1-2; weak D call: TRBD1 (6 bases). The clonotype comes from a man between 65 and 79 years old with rheumatoid arthritis. Sequenced sample: CD4+ T cells sorted from blood. CDR3 amino acids: CASSLAGTSGHTF. The CDR3, as DNA: TGTGCCAGCAGCTTGGCCGGGACATCGGGACACACCTTC.